Presented here are 5 T cell receptor beta chains from one specimen sequenced in a study of HIV-infected patients and healthy controls. The repertoire came from unfractionated whole blood and reflected all unsorted peripheral T cells. cDNA was made from approximately 0.55 ug RNA using alpha and beta constant primers. Separate chain-specific third strand synthesis with multiplexing indices produced the alpha and beta libraries. TCRdb itself ran the 5' RACE reads through MiXCR, one entry per CDR3 protein. The sample lists roughly 17,000 distinct CDR3 sequences; around 5% were seen once. The sequenced sample consisted of blood. The receptors shown here come from an adult in good health.

At least ten counts were recorded for this clonotype. The gene calls are TRBV3-1 and TRBJ1-1; unclear D gene. Germline CDR1 reads LGHDT; CDR2 reads YNNKEL (reference sequence). The CDR3 is 15 amino acids. Trimming stripped 3 bases from V and 1 base from J, with 12 bases between. The CDR3 coding sequence is TGTGCCAGCAGCCAGTCCGGGATCTCGAACACTGAAGCTTTCTTT. Its translation: CASSQSGISNTEAFF.

In its sample, this clonotype is medium-sized. The V call is TRBV5-6, the J call TRBJ1-5; D is ambiguous. Trimming took off 0 bases at V and 5 bases at J, with 6 bases between the two ends. CDR1 SGHDT and CDR2 YYEEEE come from the germline V gene. The CDR3 runs 13 residues. The CDR3 reads CASSLDPDQPQHF. DNA for the CDR3: TGTGCCAGCAGCTTGGATCCAGATCAGCCCCAGCATTTT.

This clonotype was seen repeatedly, ten times or more. This sequence joins TRBV5-1 and TRBJ1-1, with 9 bases that match TRBD1. Germline V gene sequence: CDR1 SGHRS, CDR2 YFSETQ. With V trimmed by 3 bases and J by 4 bases, 4 bases remained unmatched. CDR3 length: 14 amino acids. CDR3 nucleotides: TGCGCCAGCAGCTGGGACAGGGCCGGCACTGAAGCTTTCTTT. Translating gives CASSWDRAGTEAFF.

This clonotype was recorded at least ten times. The chain employs TRBV7-9 and TRBJ1-1, with TRBD1 identical over 7 bases. The CDR3 extends over 13 amino acids. J gave up 5 bases and V 3 bases, and 3 bases lay outside the gene matches. CDR1 is SEHNR, CDR2 FQNEAQ, per germline (reference sequence). The chain's CDR3 is CASSFSQGTEAFF. CDR3 coding DNA: TGTGCCAGCAGCTTCTCACAGGGGACTGAAGCTTTCTTT. Together with reference TRBV7-9 and TRBJ1-1, the CDR3 gives the full variable domain: DTGVSQNPRHKITKRGQNVTFRCDPISEHNRLYWYRQTLGQGPEFLTYFQNEAQLEKSRLLSDRFSAERPKGSFSTLEIQRTEQGDSAMYLCASSFSQGTEAFFGQGTRLTVV.

In its sample, this clonotype was seen many times. The chain employs TRBV5-1 and TRBJ2-3, with D perhaps TRBD2 (5 bases). With 2 bases removed from V and 6 bases from J, the gap between germline ends came to 7 bases. Germline V gene sequence: CDR1 SGHRS, CDR2 YFSETQ. CDR3 size: 12 residues. The CDR3 protein is CASSLLVDTQYF. The CDR3 coding sequence is TGCGCCAGCAGCTTACTAGTGGATACGCAGTATTTT.